This TCR beta chain was observed in a study of blood T cell repertoires in COVID-19. Data came from immunoSEQ multiplex PCR; TCRdb stores just in-frame clones and leaves some out. Found here are about 150,000 clones, 65% to 90% of them singletons; the top ten hold roughly an eighth. This TCR came from a woman aged 55-69 years with COVID-19, enrolled during active disease. The specimen was peripheral blood.

In nucleotides, the CDR3 is TGTGCCAGCACCAAGGAGGGTCAGCCCCAGCATTTT. Translating it yields CASTKEGQPQHF. The J gene is TRBJ1-5, the V gene TRBV12-3 or TRBV12-4, with no clear D. The ends were cut back, 7 bases at V and 6 bases at J, with 10 bases in the middle. This CDR3 has 12 amino acids.